This T cell receptor (beta chain) comes out of a study of identical twins. Study findings and constraints: Monozygotic twin pairs showed more out-of-frame TCR alpha sharing than models estimated. Analyses of zero insertions could be partly confounded by invariant MAIT and iNKT cells. Sequences that were beta out-of-frame showed weaker excess twin sharing. Those out-of-frame alpha sequences shared by twins showed an excess of low generation probability.

This clonotype was found many times. Antigen unknown. Losses at the gene ends were 3 bases for V and 4 bases for J; bases not matched to a gene: 4. The germline V gene encodes CDR1 DFQATT and CDR2 SNEGSKA (reference sequence). The CDR3 spans 15 residues. TCRdb called the 5' RACE reads again in MiXCR, with one record for every CDR3 protein. Of some 710,000 distinct CDR3 sequences listed, 5.5% to 6.5% were seen once; the top ten hold 1.5% to 2%. The genes are TRBV20-1 and TRBJ2-1; 12 bases align to TRBD2. Material: naive T cells sorted from blood. This TCR derives from a young man in good health. The CDR3 nucleotides are TGCAGTGCTAGGCTAGCGGGAGGGGGATACAATGAGCAGTTCTTC. Residues: CSARLAGGGYNEQFF.